This T cell receptor beta chain was captured by sequencing in a study of neurological immune-mediated disorders. V lost 0 bases and J 2 bases, leaving 19 bases between the germline ends. Per germline, CDR1 SGHTA and CDR2 FQGNSA. The CDR3 is 18 amino acids. TCRdb passed the 5' RACE reads through MiXCR, listing each CDR3 protein once. The sample consists of about 27,000 distinct CDR3 sequences, roughly 21% of them appearing once. This clonotype is deemed large. The receptor was derived from a woman aged 55-70 years in good health. Sequencing used PBMCs. The V gene is TRBV7-2, the J gene TRBJ1-1; D might be TRBD1 (5 bases). In DNA, the CDR3 is TGTGCCAGCAGCTTAGCGGAACGGGGCCAAGGGGCCAACACTGAAGCTTTCTTT. This sequence encodes CASSLAERGQGANTEAFF.